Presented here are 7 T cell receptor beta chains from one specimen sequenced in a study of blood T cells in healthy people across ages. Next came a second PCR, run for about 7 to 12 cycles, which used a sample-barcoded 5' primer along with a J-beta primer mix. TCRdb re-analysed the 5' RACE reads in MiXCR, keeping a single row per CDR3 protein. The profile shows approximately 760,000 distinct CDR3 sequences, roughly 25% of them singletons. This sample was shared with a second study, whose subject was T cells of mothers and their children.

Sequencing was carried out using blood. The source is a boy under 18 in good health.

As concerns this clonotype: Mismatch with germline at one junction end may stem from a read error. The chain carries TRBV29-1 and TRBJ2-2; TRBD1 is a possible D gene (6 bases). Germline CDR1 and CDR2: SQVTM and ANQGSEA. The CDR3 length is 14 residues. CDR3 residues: CSVEKTRDTGKLFF. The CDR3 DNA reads TGCAGCGTTGAAAAAACAAGGGACACCGGGAAGCTGTTTTTT.

The CDR3 DNA follows: TGCAGCGTTGTACTAGCGGGGCTGGGGGCCAAAAACATTCAGTACTTC. Its protein is CSVVLAGLGAKNIQYF. The chain employs TRBV29-1 and TRBJ2-4; 10 positions agree with TRBD2. Germline V CDR1 and CDR2: SQVTM, ANQGSEA. The ends lost 4 bases at V and 1 base at J; junction bases unmatched: 7. This CDR3 region has 16 residues. Drawing the rest from reference TRBV29-1 and TRBJ2-4, the complete variable domain is SAVISQKPSRDICQRGTSLTIQCQVDSQVTMMFWYRQQPGQSLTLIATANQGSEATYESGFVIDKFPISRPNLTFSTLTVSNMSPEDSSIYLCSVVLAGLGAKNIQYFGAGTRLSVL.

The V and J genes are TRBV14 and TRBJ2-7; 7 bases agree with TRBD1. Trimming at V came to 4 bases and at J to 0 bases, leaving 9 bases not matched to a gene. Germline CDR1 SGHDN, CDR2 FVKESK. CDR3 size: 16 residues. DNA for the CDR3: TGTGCCAGCAGCCCCAAACGACAGGGAAGCTCCTACGAGCAGTACTTC. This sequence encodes CASSPKRQGSSYEQYF. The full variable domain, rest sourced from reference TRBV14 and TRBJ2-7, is EAGVTQFPSHSVIEKGQTVTLRCDPISGHDNLYWYRRVMGKEIKFLLHFVKESKQDESGMPNNRFLAERTGGTYSTLKVQPAELEDSGVYFCASSPKRQGSSYEQYFGPGTRLTVT.

The DNA of the CDR3 is TGCGCCAGCAGCCAAGATCACCCCAGCCAAGAGACCCAGTACTTC. Protein sequence: CASSQDHPSQETQYF. V gene TRBV4-1 combines with J gene TRBJ2-5; D not resolved. Trimming removed 0 bases at V and 1 base at J, with 9 bases between. CDR3 length equals 15 residues. Germline CDR1 and CDR2: MGHRA and YSYEKL.

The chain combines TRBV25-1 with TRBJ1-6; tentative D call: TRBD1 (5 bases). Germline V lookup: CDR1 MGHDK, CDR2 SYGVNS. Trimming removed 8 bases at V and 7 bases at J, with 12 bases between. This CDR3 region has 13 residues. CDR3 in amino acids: CASQGLGNSPLHF. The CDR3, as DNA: TGTGCCAGCCAGGGACTGGGAAATTCACCCCTCCACTTT. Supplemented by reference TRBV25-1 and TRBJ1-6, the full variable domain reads EADIYQTPRYLVIGTGKKITLECSQTMGHDKMYWYQQDPGMELHLIHYSYGVNSTEKGDLSSESTVSRIRTEHFPLTLESARPSHTSQYLCASQGLGNSPLHFGNGTRLTVT.

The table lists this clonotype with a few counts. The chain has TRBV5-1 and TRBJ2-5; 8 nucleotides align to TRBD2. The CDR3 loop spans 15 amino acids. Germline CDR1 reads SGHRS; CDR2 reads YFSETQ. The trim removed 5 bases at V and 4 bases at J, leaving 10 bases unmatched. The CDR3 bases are TGCGCCAGCAGGGTTAGCGGGGACCGTGGAGAGACCCAGTACTTC. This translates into CASRVSGDRGETQYF.

The CDR3 region is CAISESAQGGPYYEQYF. In nucleotides, the CDR3 is TGTGCCATCAGTGAGTCGGCACAGGGGGGACCTTACTACGAGCAGTACTTC. The chain uses TRBV10-3 and TRBJ2-7; 8 bases align to TRBD1. With 0 bases clipped from V and 3 bases from J, the junction kept 10 bases outside the gene matches. This CDR3 spans 17 amino acids. CDR1 is ENHRY, CDR2 SYGVKD, per germline.